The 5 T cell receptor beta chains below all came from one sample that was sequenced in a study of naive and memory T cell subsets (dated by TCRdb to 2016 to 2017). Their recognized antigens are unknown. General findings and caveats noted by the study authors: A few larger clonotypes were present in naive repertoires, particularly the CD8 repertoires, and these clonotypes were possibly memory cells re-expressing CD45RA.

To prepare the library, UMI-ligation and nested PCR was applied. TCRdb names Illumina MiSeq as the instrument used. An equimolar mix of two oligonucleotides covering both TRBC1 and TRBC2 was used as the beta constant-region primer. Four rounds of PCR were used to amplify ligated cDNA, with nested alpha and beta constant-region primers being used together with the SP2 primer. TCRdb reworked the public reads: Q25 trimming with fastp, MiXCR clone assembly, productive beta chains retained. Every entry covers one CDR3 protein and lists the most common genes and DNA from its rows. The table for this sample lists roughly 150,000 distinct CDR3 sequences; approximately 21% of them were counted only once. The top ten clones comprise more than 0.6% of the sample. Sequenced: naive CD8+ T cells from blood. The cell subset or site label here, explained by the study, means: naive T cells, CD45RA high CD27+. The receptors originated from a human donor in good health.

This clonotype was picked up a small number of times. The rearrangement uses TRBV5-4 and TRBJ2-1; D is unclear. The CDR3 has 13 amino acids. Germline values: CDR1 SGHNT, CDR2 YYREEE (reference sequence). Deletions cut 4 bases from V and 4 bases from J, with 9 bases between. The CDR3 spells CASSPQRYNEQFF. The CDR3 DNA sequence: TGTGCCAGCAGCCCACAGAGATACAATGAGCAGTTCTTC.

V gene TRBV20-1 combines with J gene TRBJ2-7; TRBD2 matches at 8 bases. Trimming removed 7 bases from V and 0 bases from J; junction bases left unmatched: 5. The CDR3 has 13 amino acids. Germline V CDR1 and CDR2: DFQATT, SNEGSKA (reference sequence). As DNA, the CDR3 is TGCAGTGGGGGGACTAGAAGCTCCTACGAGCAGTACTTC. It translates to CSGGTRSSYEQYF.

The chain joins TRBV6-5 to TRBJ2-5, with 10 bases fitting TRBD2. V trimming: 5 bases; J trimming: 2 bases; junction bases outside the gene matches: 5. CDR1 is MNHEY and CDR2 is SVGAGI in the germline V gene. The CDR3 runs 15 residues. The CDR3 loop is CASSLSAGGQETQYF. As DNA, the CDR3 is TGTGCCAGCAGTCTGTCAGCGGGAGGGCAAGAGACCCAGTACTTC.

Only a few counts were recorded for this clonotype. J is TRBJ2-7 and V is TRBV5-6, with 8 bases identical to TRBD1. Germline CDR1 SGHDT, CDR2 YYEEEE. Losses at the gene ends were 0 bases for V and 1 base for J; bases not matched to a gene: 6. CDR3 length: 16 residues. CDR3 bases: TGTGCCAGCAGCTTGGAGTGGACAGGGCGTTCCTACGAGCAGTACTTC. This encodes CASSLEWTGRSYEQYF.

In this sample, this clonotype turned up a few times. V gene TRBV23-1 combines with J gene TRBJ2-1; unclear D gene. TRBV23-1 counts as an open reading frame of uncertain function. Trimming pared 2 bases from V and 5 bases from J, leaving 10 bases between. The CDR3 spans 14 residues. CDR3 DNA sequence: TGCGCCAGCAGTCAAGGGAACCGAGACAATGAGCAGTTCTTC. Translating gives CASSQGNRDNEQFF.